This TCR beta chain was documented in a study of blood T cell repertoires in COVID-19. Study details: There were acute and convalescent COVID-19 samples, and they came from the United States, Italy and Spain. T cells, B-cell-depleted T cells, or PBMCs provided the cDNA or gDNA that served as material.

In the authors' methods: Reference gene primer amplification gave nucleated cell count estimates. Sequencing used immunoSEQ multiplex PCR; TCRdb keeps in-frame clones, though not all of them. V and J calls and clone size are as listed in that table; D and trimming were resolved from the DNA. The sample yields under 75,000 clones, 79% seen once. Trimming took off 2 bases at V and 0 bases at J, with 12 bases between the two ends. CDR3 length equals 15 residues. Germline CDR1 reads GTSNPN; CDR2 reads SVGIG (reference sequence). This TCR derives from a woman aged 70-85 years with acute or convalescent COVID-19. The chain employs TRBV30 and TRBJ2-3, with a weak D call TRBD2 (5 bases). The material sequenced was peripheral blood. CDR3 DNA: TGTGCCTGGAGTCACGGACTTTCAAGCACAGATACGCAGTATTTT. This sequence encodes CAWSHGLSSTDTQYF.